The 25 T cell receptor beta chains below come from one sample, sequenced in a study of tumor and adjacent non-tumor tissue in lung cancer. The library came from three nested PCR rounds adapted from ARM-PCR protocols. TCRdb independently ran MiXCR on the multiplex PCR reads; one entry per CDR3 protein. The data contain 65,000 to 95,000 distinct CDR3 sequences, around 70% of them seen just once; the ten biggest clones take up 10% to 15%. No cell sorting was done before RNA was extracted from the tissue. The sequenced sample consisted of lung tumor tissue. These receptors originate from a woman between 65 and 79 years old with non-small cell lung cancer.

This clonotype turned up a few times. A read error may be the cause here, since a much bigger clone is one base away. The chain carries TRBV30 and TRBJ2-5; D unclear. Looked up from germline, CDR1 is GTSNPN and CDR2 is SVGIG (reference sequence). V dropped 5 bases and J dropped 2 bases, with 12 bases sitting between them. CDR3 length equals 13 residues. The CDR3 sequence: CAWGYTVQETQYF. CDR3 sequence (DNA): TGTGCCTGGGGCTACACCGTTCAAGAGACCCAGTACTTC. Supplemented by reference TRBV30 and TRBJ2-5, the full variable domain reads SQTIHQWPATLVQPVGSPLSLECTVEGTSNPNLYWYRQAAGRGLQLLFYSVGIGQISSEVPQNLSASRPQDRQFILSSKKLLLSDSGFYLCAWGYTVQETQYFGPGTRLLVL.

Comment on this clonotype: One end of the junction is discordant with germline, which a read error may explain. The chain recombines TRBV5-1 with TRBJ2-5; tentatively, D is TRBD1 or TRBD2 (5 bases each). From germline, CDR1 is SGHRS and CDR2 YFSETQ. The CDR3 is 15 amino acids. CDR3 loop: CASSLTGTNQETHYF. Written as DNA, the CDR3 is TGCGCCAGCAGCTTGACCGGGACGAATCAAGAGACCCACTACTTC.

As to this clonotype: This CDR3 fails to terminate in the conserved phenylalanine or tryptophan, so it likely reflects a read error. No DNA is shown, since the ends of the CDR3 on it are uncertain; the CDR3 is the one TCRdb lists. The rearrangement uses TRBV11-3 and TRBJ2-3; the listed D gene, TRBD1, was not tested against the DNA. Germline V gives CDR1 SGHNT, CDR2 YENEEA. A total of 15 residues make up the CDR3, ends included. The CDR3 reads CASSHRRGSADTQYS.

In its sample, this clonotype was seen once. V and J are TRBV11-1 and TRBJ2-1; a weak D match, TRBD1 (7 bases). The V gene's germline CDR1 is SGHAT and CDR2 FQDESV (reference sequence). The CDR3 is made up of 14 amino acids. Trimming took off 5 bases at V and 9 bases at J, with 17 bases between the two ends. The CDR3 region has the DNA TGTGCCAGCAGCGTCGACCCTCAGGGGGGTGAGCAGTTCTTC. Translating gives CASSVDPQGGEQFF.

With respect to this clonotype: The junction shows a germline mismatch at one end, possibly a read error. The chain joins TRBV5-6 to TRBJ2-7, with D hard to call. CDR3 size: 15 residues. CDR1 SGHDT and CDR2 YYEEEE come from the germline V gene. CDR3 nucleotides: TGTGCCAGCGGCTTGAGGCGTAGTTTTTCCTACGAGCAGTACTTC. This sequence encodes CASGLRRSFSYEQYF.

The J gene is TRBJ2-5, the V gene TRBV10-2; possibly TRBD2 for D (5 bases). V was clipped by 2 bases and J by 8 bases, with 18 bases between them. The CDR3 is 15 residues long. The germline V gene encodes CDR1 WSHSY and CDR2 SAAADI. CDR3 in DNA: TGCGCCAGCAGTGAGGAGCTAGCAGAGGCGGATACCCAGTACTTC. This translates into CASSEELAEADTQYF.

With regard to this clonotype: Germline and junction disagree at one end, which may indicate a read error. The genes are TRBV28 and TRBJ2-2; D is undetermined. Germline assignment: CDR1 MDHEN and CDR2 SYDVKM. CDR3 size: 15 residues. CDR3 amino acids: CTSNELNGNTGELFF. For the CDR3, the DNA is TGTACCAGCAACGAACTTAATGGGAACACCGGGGAGCTGTTTTTT.

The CDR3 coding sequence is TGTGCCAGCAGCAACTACCTAACAGAAGTAGCGGGAGATAATGAGCAGTTCTTC. Its translation is CASSNYLTEVAGDNEQFF. The rearrangement links TRBV21-1 to TRBJ2-1; the table calls TRBD2, which could not be checked here. TRBV21-1 is noted as a pseudogene. This CDR3 is built from 18 residues.

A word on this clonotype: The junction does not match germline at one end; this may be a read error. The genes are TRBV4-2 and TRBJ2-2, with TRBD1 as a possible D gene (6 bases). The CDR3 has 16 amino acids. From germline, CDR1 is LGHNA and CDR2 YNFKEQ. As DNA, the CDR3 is TGTGCCAGCAGCCAAGGATTTACAGGGACCACCGGGAAGCTGTTTTTT. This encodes CASSQGFTGTTGKLFF.

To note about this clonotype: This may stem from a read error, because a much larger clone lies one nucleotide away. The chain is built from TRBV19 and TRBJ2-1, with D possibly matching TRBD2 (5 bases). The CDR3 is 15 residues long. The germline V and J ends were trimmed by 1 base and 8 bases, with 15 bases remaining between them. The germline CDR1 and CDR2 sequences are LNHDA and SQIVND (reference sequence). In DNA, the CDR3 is TGTGCCAGTAGTATAGGAGCGGCACCCCAGGATGAGCAGTTCTTC. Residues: CASSIGAAPQDEQFF.

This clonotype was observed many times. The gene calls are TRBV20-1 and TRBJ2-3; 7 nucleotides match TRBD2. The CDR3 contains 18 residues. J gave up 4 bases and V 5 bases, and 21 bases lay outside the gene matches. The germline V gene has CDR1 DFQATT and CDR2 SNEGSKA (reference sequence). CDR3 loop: CSAGRGQGGPSASDTQYF. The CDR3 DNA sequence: TGCAGTGCTGGGAGGGGCCAGGGTGGACCCTCGGCATCAGATACGCAGTATTTT.

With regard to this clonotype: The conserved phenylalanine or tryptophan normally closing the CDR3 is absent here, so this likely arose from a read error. CDR3 in amino acids: CSVEGLGETQYS. The DNA for the CDR3 is TGCAGCGTGGAGGGTTTAGGGGAGACTCAGTACTCC. This chain joins TRBV29-1 and TRBJ2-5; tentative D call: TRBD2 (6 bases). CDR3 length equals 12 residues. CDR1 is SQVTM, CDR2 ANQGSEA, per germline.

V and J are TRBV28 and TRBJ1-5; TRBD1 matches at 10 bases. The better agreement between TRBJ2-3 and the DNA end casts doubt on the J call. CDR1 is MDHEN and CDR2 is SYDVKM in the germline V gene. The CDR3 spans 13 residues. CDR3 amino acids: CAKYRDRGQPQYF. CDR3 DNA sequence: TGTGCCAAGTATCGGGACAGGGGTCAGCCCCAGTATTTT.

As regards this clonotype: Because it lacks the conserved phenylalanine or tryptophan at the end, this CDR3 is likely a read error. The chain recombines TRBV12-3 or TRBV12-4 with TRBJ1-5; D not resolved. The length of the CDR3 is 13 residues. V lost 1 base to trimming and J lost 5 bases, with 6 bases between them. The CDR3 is CASSLVRDQPQHS. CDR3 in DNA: TGTGCCAGCAGTTTAGTGAGGGATCAGCCCCAGCATTCT.

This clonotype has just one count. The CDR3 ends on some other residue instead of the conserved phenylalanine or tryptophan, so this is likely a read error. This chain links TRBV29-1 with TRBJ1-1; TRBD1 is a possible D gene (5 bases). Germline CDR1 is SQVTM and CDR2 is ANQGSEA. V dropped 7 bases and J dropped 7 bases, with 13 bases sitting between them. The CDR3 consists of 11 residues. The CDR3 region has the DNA TGCAGCGGGGGAAACAGGCATGAAGCTTTCTTA. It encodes CSGGNRHEAFL.

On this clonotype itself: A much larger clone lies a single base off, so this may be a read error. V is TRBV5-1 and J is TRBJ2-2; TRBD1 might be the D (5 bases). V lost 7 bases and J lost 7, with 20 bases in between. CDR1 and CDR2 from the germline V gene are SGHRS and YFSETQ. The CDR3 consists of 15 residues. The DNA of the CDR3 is TGCGCCAGCCAACCGACGACAGAGGTACGCGGGGAGCTGTTTTTT. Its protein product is CASQPTTEVRGELFF.

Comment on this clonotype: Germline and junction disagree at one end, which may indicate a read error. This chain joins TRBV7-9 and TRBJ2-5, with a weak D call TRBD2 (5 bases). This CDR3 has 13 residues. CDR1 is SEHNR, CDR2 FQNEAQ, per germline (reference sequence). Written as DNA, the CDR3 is TGTACCAGCAGCTTAGCGTCGGTTGAGACCCAGTACTTC. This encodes CTSSLASVETQYF.

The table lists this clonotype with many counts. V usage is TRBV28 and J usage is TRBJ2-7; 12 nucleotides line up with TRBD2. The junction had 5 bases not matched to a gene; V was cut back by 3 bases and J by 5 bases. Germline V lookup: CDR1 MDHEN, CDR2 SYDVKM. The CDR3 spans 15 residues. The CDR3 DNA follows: TGTGCCAGCAGTTTGACTAGCGGGAGAGGGCACGAGCAGTACTTC. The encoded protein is CASSLTSGRGHEQYF.

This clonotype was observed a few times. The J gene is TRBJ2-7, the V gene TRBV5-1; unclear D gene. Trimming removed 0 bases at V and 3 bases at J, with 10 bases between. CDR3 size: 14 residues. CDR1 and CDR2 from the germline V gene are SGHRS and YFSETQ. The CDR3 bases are TGCGCCAGCAGCTTGGGGATAAGTGGCTACGAGCAGTACTTC. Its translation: CASSLGISGYEQYF.

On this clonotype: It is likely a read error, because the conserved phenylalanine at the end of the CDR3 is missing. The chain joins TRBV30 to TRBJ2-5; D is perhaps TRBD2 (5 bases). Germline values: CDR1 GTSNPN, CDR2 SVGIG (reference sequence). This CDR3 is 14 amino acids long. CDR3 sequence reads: CVWIRTMTIETQYL. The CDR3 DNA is TGTGTCTGGATCAGAACGATGACTATAGAGACCCAGTACCTC.

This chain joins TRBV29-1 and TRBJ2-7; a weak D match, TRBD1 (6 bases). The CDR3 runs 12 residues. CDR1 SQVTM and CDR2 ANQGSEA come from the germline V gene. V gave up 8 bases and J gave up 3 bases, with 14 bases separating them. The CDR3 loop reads CSTTIGGYEQYF. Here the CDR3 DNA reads TGCAGCACTACTATAGGGGGCTACGAGCAGTACTTC.

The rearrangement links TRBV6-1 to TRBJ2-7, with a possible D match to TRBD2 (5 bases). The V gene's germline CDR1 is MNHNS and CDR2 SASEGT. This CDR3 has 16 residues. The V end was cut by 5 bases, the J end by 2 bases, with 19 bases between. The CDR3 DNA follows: TGTGCCAGCAGTAGGAGTAGCGCATTTATTGCCTACGAGCAGTACTTC. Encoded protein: CASSRSSAFIAYEQYF.

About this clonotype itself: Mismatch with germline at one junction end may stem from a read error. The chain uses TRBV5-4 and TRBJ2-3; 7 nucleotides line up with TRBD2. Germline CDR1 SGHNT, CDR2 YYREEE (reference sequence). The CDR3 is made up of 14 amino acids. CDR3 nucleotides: TGTGCCAGCGGCTTGGGAGGGAGCACAGATACGCAATATTTT. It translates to CASGLGGSTDTQYF.

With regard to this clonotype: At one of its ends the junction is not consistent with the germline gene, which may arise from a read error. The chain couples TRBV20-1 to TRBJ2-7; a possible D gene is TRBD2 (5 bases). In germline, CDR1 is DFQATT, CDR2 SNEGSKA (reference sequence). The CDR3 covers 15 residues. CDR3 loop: CTARDDSVTPYEQYF. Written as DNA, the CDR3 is TGCACTGCTAGAGATGATAGCGTGACCCCCTACGAGCAGTACTTC.

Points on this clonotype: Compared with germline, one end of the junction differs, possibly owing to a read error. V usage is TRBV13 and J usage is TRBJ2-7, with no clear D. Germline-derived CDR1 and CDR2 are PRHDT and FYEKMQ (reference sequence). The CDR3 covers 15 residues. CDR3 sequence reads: CASSLVARPHHEQYF. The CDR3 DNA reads TGTGCCAGCAGCTTAGTTGCTAGGCCTCACCACGAGCAATACTTC.